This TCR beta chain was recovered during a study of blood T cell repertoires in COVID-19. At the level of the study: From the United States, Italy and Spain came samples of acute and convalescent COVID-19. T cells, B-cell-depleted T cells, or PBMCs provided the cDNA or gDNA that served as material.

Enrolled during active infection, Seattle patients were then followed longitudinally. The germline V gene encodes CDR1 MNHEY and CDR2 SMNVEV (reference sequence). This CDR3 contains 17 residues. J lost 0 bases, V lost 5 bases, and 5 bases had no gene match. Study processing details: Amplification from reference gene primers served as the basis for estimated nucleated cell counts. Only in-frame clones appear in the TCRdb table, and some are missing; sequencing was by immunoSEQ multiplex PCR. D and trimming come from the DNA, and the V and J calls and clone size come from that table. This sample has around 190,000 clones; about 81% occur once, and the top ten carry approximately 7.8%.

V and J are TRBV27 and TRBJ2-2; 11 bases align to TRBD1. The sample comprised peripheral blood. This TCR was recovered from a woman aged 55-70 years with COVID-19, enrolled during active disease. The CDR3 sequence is CASSGTGGLTNTGELFF. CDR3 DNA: TGTGCCAGCAGTGGGACAGGGGGGTTAACGAACACCGGGGAGCTGTTTTTT.